A selection of T cell receptor beta chains follows, all from one sample in a study of CD8 T cells in Susac syndrome. One entry per CDR3 protein results from TCRdb running MiXCR on the immunoSEQ multiplex PCR reads. The repertoire consists of some 120,000 distinct CDR3 sequences, with roughly 94% occurring once and the leading ten covering around 0.13%. Sequencing was performed on CD4+ T cells from PBMCs. The receptors were sampled from a human donor with multiple sclerosis. The CDR3 runs from the conserved cysteine through the conserved F or W. The D gene is left open where the match is weak. Clone size, where shown, is once, few, many, or a class for clones that have expanded.

j_call	clone_size	v_call	d_call	cdr3_aa	cdr3_nt
TRBJ1-1	-	TRBV13	-	CASSLDERAFF	TGTGCCAGCAGCTTAGATGAGAGAGCTTTCTTT
TRBJ2-5	-	TRBV30	TRBD2	CAWSRGEGETQYF	TGTGCCTGGAGTAGAGGGGAGGGGGAGACCCAGTACTTC
TRBJ1-1	-	TRBV29-1	-	CSVVARMVNTEAFF	TGCAGCGTTGTCGCCAGGATGGTGAACACTGAAGCTTTCTTT
TRBJ2-7	-	TRBV25-1	TRBD1	CASSARDSPRSYEQYF	TGTGCCAGCAGTGCTCGGGACAGCCCGCGCTCCTACGAGCAGTACTTC
TRBJ2-7	-	TRBV5-1	TRBD2	CASRTGLAGFNPLYEQYF	TGCGCCAGCAGAACGGGACTAGCGGGATTCAACCCCCTCTACGAGCAGTACTTC
TRBJ2-7	few	TRBV5-1	TRBD1	CASSGQGESEQYF	TGCGCCAGCAGCGGACAGGGAGAAAGCGAGCAGTACTTC
TRBJ2-5	-	TRBV5-8	TRBD1	CASSLWTGFNETQYF	TGTGCCAGCAGCTTGTGGACAGGGTTCAACGAGACCCAGTACTTC
TRBJ1-1	-	TRBV10-3	TRBD1	CAISGQGEANTEAFF	TGTGCCATCAGTGGACAGGGGGAGGCGAACACTGAAGCTTTCTTT
TRBJ2-7	-	TRBV12-3/TRBV12-4	-	CASSLMGLESEQYF	TGTGCCAGCAGTTTAATGGGGTTGGAGAGCGAGCAGTACTTC
TRBJ1-1	-	TRBV10-1	-	CASSESALGATEAFF	TGCGCCAGCAGTGAGTCGGCTTTGGGGGCGACTGAAGCTTTCTTT
TRBJ2-3	-	TRBV9	-	CASSVVTADTQYF	TGTGCCAGCAGCGTAGTTACGGCAGATACGCAGTATTTT
TRBJ1-2	-	TRBV5-1	-	CASSQPERGHYGYTF	TGCGCCAGCAGCCAACCTGAACGAGGGCACTATGGCTACACCTTC
TRBJ2-5	once	TRBV12-3/TRBV12-4	-	CASSLLGGPEETQYF	TGTGCCAGCAGCCTACTGGGGGGGCCCGAAGAGACCCAGTACTTC
TRBJ1-5	-	TRBV28	-	CASRTIDRSNQPQHF	TGTGCCAGCAGAACGATCGACAGAAGCAATCAGCCCCAGCATTTT
TRBJ1-5	-	TRBV2	-	CASSAPGREQPQHF	TGTGCCAGCAGTGCGCCCGGGCGGGAACAGCCCCAGCATTTT
TRBJ1-1	-	TRBV3-1	TRBD1	CASSPDRERAFF	TGTGCCAGCAGCCCGGACAGGGAGCGCGCTTTCTTT
TRBJ2-5	few	TRBV12-3/TRBV12-4	-	CASSTQQETQYF	TGTGCCAGCAGTACCCAACAAGAGACCCAGTACTTC
TRBJ2-2	-	TRBV15	-	CATSRGSRNTGELFF	TGTGCCACCAGCAGAGGAAGCAGGAACACCGGGGAGCTGTTTTTT
TRBJ2-5	-	TRBV5-4	-	CASSLGYQETQYF	TGTGCCAGCAGCTTGGGGTACCAAGAGACCCAGTACTTC
TRBJ2-2	-	TRBV19	-	CASSRISTGELFF	TGTGCCAGTAGCCGCATTAGTACCGGGGAGCTGTTTTTT
TRBJ1-2	-	TRBV4-3	TRBD1	CASSQGDSGYTF	TGCGCCAGCAGCCAAGGGGACAGTGGCTACACCTTC
TRBJ2-2	-	TRBV12-3/TRBV12-4	TRBD1	CASRTGTNTGELFF	TGTGCCAGCAGGACAGGGACGAACACCGGGGAGCTGTTTTTT
TRBJ2-1	-	TRBV30	TRBD1	CAWMIGVGQGNNEQFF	TGTGCCTGGATGATCGGCGTGGGACAGGGAAACAATGAGCAGTTCTTC
TRBJ1-1	-	TRBV6-5	-	CASSYSRRTEAFF	TGTGCCAGCAGTTACTCAAGGAGAACGGAAGCTTTCTTT
TRBJ2-2	-	TRBV5-1	-	CASRGLNTGELFF	TGCGCCAGCCGTGGACTTAACACCGGGGAGCTGTTTTTT
TRBJ2-3	-	TRBV27	TRBD1	CASSFGQGSYTDTQYF	TGTGCCAGCAGTTTTGGACAGGGGTCATACACAGATACGCAGTATTTT
TRBJ1-2	-	TRBV6-5	TRBD1	CASSYDREGYTF	TGTGCCAGCAGTTACGACAGGGAAGGCTACACCTTC
TRBJ1-2	-	TRBV7-9	-	CASSIDSADGYTF	TGTGCCAGCAGCATAGACAGTGCCGATGGCTACACCTTC
TRBJ1-6	-	TRBV6-6	-	CASSYPLDSADSPLHF	TGTGCCAGCAGTTACCCCTTGGACTCGGCGGATTCACCCCTCCACTTT
TRBJ2-5	once	TRBV30	TRBD2	CAWSAGGAKYF	TGTGCCTGGAGTGCCGGGGGGGCAAAGTACTTC
TRBJ1-1	-	TRBV19	-	CASTQVGTEAFF	TGTGCCAGTACCCAGGTCGGCACTGAAGCTTTCTTT
TRBJ1-1	-	TRBV4-3	-	CASSQQNTGTVNTEAFF	TGCGCCAGCAGCCAGCAAAACACCGGGACGGTGAACACTGAAGCTTTCTTT
TRBJ1-5	-	TRBV6-5	-	CASSPGGQPQHF	TGTGCCAGCAGTCCCGGTGGTCAGCCCCAGCATTTT
TRBJ2-5	-	TRBV6-6	TRBD2	CASSILAGATETQYF	TGTGCCAGCAGCATACTAGCGGGGGCTACAGAGACCCAGTACTTC
TRBJ2-1	-	TRBV7-2	-	CASSLAGWYYNEQFF	TGTGCCAGCAGCCTGGCGGGTTGGTACTACAATGAGCAGTTCTTC
TRBJ1-1	-	TRBV30	-	CAWSGQPNTEAFF	TGTGCCTGGAGTGGCCAGCCGAACACTGAAGCTTTCTTT
TRBJ2-5	few	TRBV19	TRBD1	CASSTGGHETQYF	TGTGCCAGTAGTACAGGGGGCCATGAGACCCAGTACTTC
TRBJ2-1	-	TRBV3-1	TRBD2	CASSRLSGGAIYNEQFF	TGTGCCAGCAGCCGATTAAGCGGGGGGGCTATCTACAATGAGCAGTTCTTC
TRBJ2-7	-	TRBV7-2	TRBD1	CASSRGTGYEQYF	TGTGCCAGTTCGAGAGGGACAGGCTACGAGCAGTACTTC
TRBJ1-2	-	TRBV7-2	-	CASSSPGRAGGYTF	TGTGCCAGCAGCTCCCCGGGGAGGGCTGGGGGCTACACCTTC
TRBJ2-2	-	TRBV6-5	-	CASSPGTTGELFF	TGTGCCAGCAGTCCCGGAACCACCGGGGAGCTGTTTTTT